This section outlines one T cell receptor (beta chain) sequence together with its context. No antigen is known for it. The data belong to a study of T cell repertoires in cytomegalovirus infection. Study at large: Evidence of both CMV infection and a matching HLA type came from public TCR beta signatures.

Whole-study results and caveats: Cumulative public TCR beta family frequency identified CMV carriers with the relevant HLA.

TCRdb itself ran the reads through MiXCR, one entry per CDR3 protein. The sample holds hundreds of thousands of distinct CDR3 sequences; 20% to 25% are singletons and the top ten take roughly 8%. This CDR3 spans 11 amino acids. Germline CDR1 is MNHEY and CDR2 is SMNVEV (reference sequence). V was clipped by 8 bases and J by 8 bases; unmatched bases: 5. This sequence originates from a human donor in good health (CMV status not recorded). Some clones in this sample may be carry-over from other donors' samples. Sequencing was carried out using CD8+ T cells from PBMCs. The chain carries TRBV27 and TRBJ1-1, with 7 positions matching TRBD1. This CDR3 is CASLEGAEAFF. CDR3 nucleotides: TGTGCCAGCCTAGAGGGGGCAGAAGCTTTCTTT.